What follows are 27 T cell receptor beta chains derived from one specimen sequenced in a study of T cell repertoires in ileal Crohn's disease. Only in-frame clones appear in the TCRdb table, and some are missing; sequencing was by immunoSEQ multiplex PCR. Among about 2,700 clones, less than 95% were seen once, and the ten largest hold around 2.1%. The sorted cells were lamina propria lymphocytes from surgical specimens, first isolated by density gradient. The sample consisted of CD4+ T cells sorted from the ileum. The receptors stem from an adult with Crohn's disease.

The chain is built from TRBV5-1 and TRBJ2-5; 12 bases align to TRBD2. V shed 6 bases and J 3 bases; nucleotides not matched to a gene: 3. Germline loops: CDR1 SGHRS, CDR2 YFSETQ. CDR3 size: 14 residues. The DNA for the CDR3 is TGCGCCAGCACCCTAGCGGGAGGGGAAGAGACCCAGTACTTC. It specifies CASTLAGGEETQYF.

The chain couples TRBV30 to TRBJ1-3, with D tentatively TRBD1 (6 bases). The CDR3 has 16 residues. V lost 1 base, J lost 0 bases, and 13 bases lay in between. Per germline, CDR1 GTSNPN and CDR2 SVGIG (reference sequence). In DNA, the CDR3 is TGTGCCTGGAGTGCTATAGGACAGCACTCTGGAAACACCATATATTTT. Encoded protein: CAWSAIGQHSGNTIYF.

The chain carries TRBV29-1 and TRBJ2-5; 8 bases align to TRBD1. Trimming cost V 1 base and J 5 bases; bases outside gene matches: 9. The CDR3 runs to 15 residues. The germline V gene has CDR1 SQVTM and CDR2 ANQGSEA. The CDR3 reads CSVEVRQGARETQYF. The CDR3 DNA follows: TGCAGCGTTGAAGTAAGGCAGGGGGCGCGGGAGACCCAGTACTTC.

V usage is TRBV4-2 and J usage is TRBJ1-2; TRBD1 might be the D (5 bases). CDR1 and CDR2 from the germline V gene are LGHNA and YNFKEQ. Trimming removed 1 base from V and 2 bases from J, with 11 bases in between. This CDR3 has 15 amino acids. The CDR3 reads CASSQVSQANYGYTF. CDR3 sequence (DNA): TGTGCCAGCAGCCAAGTCTCACAGGCGAACTATGGCTACACCTTC.

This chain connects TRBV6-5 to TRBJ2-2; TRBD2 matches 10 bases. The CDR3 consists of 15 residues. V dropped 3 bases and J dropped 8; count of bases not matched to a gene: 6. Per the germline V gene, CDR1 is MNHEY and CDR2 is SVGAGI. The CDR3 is CASSYVAGGPGELFF. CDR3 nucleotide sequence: TGTGCCAGCAGTTATGTAGCGGGGGGTCCTGGGGAGCTGTTTTTT.

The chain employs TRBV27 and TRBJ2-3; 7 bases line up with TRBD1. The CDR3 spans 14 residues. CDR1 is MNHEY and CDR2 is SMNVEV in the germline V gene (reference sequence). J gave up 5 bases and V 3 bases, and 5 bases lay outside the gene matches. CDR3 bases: TGTGCCAGCAGTTTCGACAGGGTTGGAGATACGCAGTATTTT. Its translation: CASSFDRVGDTQYF.

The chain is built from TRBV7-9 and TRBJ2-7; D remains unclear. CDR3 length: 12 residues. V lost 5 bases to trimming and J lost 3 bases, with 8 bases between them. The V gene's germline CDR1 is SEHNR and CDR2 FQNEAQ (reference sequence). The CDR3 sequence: CASSPSVYEQYF. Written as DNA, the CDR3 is TGTGCCAGCAGCCCCTCAGTCTACGAGCAGTACTTC.

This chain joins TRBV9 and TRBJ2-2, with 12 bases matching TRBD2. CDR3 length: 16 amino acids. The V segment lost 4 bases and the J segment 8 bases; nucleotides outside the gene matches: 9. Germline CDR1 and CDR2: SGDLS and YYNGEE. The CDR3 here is CASSPRLAGAAGELFF. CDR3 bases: TGTGCCAGCAGCCCCCGACTAGCGGGAGCAGCTGGGGAGCTGTTTTTT.

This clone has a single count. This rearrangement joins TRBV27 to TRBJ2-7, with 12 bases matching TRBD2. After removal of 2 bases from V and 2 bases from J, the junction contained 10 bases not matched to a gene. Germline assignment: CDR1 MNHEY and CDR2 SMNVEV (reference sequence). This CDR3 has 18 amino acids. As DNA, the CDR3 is TGTGCCAGCAGTTTACGCAGACTAGCGGGGGAGCTAACCTACGAGCAGTACTTC. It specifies CASSLRRLAGELTYEQYF.

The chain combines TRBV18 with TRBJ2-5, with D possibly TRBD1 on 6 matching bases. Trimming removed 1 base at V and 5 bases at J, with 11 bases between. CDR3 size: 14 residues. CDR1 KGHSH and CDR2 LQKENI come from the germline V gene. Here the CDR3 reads CASSPQTGVETQYF. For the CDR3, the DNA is TGTGCCAGCTCACCACAGACAGGAGTGGAGACCCAGTACTTC.

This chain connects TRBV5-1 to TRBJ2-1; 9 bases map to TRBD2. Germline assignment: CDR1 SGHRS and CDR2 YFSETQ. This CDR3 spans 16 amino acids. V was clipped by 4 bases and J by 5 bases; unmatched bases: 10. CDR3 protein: CASSPRERGADNEQFF. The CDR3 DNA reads TGCGCCAGCAGCCCGCGGGAGCGGGGGGCGGACAATGAGCAGTTCTTC.

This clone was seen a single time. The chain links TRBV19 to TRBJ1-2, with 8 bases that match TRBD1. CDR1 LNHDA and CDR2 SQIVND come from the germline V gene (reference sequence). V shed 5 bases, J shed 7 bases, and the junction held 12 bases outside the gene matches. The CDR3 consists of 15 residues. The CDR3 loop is CASSWSSETGVGYTF. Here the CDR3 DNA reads TGTGCCAGTAGTTGGAGCAGTGAGACAGGGGTTGGCTACACCTTC.

The CDR3 nucleotides read TGTGCCAGCAGCCCCCCGGGAGGGTTCCACGAGCAGTACTTC. Amino acids: CASSPPGGFHEQYF. The V call is TRBV28, the J call TRBJ2-7; 8 bases are a match to TRBD2. CDR1 is MDHEN and CDR2 is SYDVKM in the germline V gene. There are 14 residues in the CDR3. Trimming at V came to 6 bases and at J to 5 bases, leaving 9 bases not matched to a gene.

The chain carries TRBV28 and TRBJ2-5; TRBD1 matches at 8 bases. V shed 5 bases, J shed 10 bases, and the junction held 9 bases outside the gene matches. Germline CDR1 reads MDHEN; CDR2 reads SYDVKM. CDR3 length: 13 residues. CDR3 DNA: TGTGCCAGCAGTCCGACCGTTACAGGGGGCCAGTACTTC. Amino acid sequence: CASSPTVTGGQYF.

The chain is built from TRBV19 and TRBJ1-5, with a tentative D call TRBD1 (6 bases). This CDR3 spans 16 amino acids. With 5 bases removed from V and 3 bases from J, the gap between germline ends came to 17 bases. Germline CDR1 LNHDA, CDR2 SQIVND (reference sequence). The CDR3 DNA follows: TGTGCCAGTAGTGTGCAGGGGACGAGGGTCAATCAGCCCCAGCATTTT. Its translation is CASSVQGTRVNQPQHF.

The CDR3 reads CSVEAGGENEQFF. The CDR3 bases are TGCAGCGTTGAAGCGGGAGGGGAAAATGAGCAGTTCTTC. The chain combines TRBV29-1 with TRBJ2-1; 8 nucleotides agree with TRBD2. From germline, CDR1 is SQVTM and CDR2 ANQGSEA. The CDR3 length is 13 residues. V shed 1 base, J shed 7 bases, and the junction held 3 bases outside the gene matches.

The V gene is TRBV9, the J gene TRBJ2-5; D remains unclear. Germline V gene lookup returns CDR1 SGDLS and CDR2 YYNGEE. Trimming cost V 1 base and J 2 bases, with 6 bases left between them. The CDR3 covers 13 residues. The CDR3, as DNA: TGTGCCAGCAGCGTACCCCCACAAGAGACCCAGTACTTC. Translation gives CASSVPPQETQYF.

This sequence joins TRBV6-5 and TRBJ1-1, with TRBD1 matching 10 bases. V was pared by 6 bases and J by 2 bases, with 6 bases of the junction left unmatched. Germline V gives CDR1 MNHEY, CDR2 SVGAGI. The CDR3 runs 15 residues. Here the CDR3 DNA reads TGTGCCAGCAGCCGCCGGACAGGGGGTAACACTGAAGCTTTCTTT. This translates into CASSRRTGGNTEAFF.

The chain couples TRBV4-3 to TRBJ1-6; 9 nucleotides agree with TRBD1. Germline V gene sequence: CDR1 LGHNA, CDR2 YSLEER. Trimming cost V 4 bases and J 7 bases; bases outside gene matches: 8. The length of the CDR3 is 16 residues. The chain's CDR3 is CASSLRGGQGNSPLHF. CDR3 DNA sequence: TGCGCCAGCAGCCTACGAGGGGGACAGGGCAATTCACCCCTCCACTTT.

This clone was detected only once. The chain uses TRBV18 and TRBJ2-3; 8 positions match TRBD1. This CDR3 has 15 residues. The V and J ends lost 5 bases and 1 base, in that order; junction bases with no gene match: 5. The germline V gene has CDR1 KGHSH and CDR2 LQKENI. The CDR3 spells CASSFLQGGTDTQYF. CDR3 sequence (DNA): TGTGCCAGCTCATTCCTACAGGGGGGCACAGATACGCAGTATTTT.

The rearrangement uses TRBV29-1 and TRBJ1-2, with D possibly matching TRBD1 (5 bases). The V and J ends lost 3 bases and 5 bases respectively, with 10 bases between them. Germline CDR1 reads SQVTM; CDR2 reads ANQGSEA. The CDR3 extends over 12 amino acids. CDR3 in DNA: TGCAGCGTTGATAGGGGAGGATATGGCTACACCTTC. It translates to CSVDRGGYGYTF. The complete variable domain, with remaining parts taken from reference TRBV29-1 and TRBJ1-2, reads SAVISQKPSRDICQRGTSLTIQCQVDSQVTMMFWYRQQPGQSLTLIATANQGSEATYESGFVIDKFPISRPNLTFSTLTVSNMSPEDSSIYLCSVDRGGYGYTFGSGTRLTVV.

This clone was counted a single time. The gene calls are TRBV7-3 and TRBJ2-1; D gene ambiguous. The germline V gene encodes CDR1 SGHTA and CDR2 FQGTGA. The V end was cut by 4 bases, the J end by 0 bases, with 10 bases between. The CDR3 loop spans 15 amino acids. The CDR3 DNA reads TGTGCCAGCAGCTCGACTCGAAGCTCCTACAATGAGCAGTTCTTC. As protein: CASSSTRSSYNEQFF.

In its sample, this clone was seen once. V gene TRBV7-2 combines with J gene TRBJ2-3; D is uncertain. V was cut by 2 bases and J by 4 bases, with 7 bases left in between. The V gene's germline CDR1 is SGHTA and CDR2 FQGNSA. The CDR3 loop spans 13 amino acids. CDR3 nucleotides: TGTGCCAGCAGCTTATGGCACCCAGATACGCAGTATTTT. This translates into CASSLWHPDTQYF.

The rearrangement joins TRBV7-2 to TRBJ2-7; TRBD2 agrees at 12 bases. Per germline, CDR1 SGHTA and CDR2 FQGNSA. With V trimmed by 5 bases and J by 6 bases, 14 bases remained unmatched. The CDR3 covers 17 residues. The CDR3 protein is CASSRRLAGVTGGEQYF. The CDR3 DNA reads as TGTGCCAGCAGCCGTAGACTAGCGGGAGTCACGGGGGGCGAGCAGTACTTC.

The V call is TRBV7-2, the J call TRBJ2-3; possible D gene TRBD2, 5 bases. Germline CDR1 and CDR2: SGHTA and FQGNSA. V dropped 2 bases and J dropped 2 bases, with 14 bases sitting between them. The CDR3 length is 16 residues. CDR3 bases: TGTGCCAGCAGCTTAATTGCAGCGGTTATCACAGATACGCAGTATTTT. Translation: CASSLIAAVITDTQYF. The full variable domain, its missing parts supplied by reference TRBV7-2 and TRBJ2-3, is GAGVSQSPSNKVTEKGKDVELRCDPISGHTALYWYRQSLGQGLEFLIYFQGNSAPDKSGLPSDRFSAERTGGSVSTLTIQRTQQEDSAVYLCASSLIAAVITDTQYFGPGTRLTVL.

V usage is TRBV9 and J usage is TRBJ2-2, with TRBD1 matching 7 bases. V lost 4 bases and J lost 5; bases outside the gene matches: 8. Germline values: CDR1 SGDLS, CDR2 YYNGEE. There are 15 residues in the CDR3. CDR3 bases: TGTGCCAGCAGCCCCCGGACAGGCGGGACCGGGGAGCTGTTTTTT. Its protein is CASSPRTGGTGELFF. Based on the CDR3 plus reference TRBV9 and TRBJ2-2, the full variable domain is DSGVTQTPKHLITATGQRVTLRCSPRSGDLSVYWYQQSLDQGLQFLIQYYNGEERAKGNILERFSAQQFPDLHSELNLSSLELGDSALYFCASSPRTGGTGELFFGEGSRLTVL.

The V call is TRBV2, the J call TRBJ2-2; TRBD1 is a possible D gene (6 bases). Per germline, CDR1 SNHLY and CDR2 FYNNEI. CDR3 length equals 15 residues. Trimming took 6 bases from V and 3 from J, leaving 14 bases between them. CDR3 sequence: CASRLGSGDTGELFF. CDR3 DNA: TGTGCCAGCAGGTTGGGATCAGGGGACACCGGGGAGCTGTTTTTT.